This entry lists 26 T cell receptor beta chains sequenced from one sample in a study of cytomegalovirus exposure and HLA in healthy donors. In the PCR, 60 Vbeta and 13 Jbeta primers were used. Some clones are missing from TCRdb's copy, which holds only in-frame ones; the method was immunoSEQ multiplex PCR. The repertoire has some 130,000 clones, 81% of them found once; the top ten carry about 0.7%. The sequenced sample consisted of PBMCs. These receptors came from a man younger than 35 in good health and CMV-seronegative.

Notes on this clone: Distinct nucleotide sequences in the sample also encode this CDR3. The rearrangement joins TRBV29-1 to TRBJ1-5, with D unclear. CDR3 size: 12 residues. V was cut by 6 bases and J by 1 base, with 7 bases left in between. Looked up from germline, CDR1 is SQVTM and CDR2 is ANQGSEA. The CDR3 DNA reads TGCAGCGTCGGAGGGAGCAATCAGCCCCAGCATTTT. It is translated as CSVGGSNQPQHF. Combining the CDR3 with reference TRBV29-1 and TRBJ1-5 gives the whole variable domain SAVISQKPSRDICQRGTSLTIQCQVDSQVTMMFWYRQQPGQSLTLIATANQGSEATYESGFVIDKFPISRPNLTFSTLTVSNMSPEDSSIYLCSVGGSNQPQHFGDGTRLSIL.

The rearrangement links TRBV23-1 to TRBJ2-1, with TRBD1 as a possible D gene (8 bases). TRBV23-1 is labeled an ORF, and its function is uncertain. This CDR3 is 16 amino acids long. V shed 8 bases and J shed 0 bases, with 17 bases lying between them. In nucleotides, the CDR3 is TGCGCCAGCCAGGGGGCAGCGGGGCGCTCCTACAATGAGCAGTTCTTC. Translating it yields CASQGAAGRSYNEQFF.

Written as DNA, the CDR3 is TGTGCCAGCAGTGGGGAGACACAAATTTCACCCCTCCACTTT. Translated, it gives CASSGETQISPLHF. The chain uses TRBV6-1 and TRBJ1-6; D is unclear. From germline, CDR1 is MNHNS and CDR2 SASEGT. V gave up 4 bases and J gave up 9 bases, with 13 bases separating them. This CDR3 comprises 14 residues.

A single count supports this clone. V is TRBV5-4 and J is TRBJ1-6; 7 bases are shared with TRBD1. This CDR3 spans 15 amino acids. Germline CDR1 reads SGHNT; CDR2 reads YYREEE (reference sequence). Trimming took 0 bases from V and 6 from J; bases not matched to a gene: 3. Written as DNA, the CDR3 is TGTGCCAGCAGCTTGGGACAGGGTCTTAATTCACCCCTCCACTTT. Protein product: CASSLGQGLNSPLHF.

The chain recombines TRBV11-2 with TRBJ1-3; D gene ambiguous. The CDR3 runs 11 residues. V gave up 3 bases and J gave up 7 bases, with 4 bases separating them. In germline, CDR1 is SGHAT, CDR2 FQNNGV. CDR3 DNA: TGTGCCAGCAGCTTGACTAACACCATATATTTT. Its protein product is CASSLTNTIYF.

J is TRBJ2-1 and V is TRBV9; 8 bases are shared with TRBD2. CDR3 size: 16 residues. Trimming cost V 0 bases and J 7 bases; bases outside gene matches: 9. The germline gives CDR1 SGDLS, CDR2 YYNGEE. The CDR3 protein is CASSVDPRGADNEQFF. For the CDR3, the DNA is TGTGCCAGCAGCGTAGATCCGCGGGGGGCTGATAATGAGCAGTTCTTC.

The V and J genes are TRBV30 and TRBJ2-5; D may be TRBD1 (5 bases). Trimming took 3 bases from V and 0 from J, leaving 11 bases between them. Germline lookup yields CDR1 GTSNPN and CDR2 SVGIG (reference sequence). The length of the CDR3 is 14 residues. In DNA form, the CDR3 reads TGTGCCTGGAGAAGGCAGGGTAACCAAGAGACCCAGTACTTC. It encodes CAWRRQGNQETQYF.

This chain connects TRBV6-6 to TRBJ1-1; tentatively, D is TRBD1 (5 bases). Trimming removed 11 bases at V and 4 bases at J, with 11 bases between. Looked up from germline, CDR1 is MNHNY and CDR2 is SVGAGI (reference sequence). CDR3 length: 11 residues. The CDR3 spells CAGGVGTEAFF. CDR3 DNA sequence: TGTGCCGGAGGGGTAGGCACTGAAGCTTTCTTT.

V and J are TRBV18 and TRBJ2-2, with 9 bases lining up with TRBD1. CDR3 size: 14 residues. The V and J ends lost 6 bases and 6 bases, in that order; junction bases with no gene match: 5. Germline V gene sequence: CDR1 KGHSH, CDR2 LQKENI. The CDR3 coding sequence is TGTGCCAGCTCGCCCGGGACAGGGTCCGGGGAGCTGTTTTTT. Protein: CASSPGTGSGELFF.

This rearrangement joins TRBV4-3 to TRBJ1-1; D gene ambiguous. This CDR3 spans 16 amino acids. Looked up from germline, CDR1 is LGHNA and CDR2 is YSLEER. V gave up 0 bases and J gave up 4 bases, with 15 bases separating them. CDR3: CASSQELFVRSTEAFF. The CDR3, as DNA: TGCGCCAGCAGCCAAGAACTATTTGTACGGAGCACTGAAGCTTTCTTT.

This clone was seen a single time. The CDR3 DNA sequence: TGTGCCAGCAGGCCGGGACAGAAGAATGAAAAACTGTTTTTT. As protein: CASRPGQKNEKLFF. This chain connects TRBV27 to TRBJ1-4; 7 bases fit TRBD1. Unmatched junction bases numbered 6, after V lost 6 bases and J lost 5 bases. The CDR3 runs 14 residues. CDR1 and CDR2 from the germline V gene are MNHEY and SMNVEV (reference sequence).

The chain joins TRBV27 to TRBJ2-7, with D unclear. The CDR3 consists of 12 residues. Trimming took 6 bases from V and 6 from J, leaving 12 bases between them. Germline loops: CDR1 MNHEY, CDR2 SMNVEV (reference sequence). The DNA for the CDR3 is TGTGCCAGCAGCCTAACCCGTAGCGAGCAGTACTTC. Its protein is CASSLTRSEQYF.

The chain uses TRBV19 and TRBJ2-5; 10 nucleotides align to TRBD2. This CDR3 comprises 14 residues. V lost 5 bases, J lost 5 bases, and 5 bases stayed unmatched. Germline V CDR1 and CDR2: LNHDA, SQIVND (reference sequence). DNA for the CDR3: TGTGCCAGTAGTCCGGGGACTAGCGAGGAGACCCAGTACTTC. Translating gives CASSPGTSEETQYF.

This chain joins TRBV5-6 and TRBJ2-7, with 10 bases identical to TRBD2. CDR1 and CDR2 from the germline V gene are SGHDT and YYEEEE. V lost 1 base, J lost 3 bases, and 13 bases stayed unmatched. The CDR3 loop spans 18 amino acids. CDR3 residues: CASSLIGGQRGGIYEQYF. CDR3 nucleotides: TGTGCCAGCAGCTTGATAGGAGGCCAGCGGGGGGGCATCTACGAGCAGTACTTC.

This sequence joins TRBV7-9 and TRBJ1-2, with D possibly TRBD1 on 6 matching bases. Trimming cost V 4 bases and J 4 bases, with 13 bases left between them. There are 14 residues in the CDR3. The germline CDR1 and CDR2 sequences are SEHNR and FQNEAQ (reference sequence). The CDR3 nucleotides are TGTGCCAGCAGCTCCAACAGGGTTGGCTATGGCTACACCTTC. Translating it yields CASSSNRVGYGYTF.

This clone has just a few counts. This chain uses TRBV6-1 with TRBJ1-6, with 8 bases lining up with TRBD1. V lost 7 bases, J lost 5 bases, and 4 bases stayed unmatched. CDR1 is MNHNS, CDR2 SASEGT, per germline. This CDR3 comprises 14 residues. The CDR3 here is CASTLTGDNSPLHF. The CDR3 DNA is TGTGCCAGCACCCTGACAGGGGATAATTCACCCCTCCACTTT.

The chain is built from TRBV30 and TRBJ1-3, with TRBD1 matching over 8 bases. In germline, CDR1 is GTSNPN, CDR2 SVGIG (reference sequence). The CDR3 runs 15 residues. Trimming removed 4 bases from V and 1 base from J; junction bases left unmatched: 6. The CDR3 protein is CAWTGGFGSGNTIYF. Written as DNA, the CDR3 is TGTGCCTGGACAGGGGGCTTTGGGTCTGGAAACACCATATATTTT.

CDR3 protein: CASSERGGSEAFF. The CDR3, as DNA: TGTGCCAGCAGTGAACGGGGAGGGTCTGAAGCTTTCTTT. The chain carries TRBV6-1 and TRBJ1-1; no reliable D call. Germline loops: CDR1 MNHNS, CDR2 SASEGT. Trimming took 2 bases from V and 6 from J, leaving 10 bases between them. This CDR3 contains 13 residues.

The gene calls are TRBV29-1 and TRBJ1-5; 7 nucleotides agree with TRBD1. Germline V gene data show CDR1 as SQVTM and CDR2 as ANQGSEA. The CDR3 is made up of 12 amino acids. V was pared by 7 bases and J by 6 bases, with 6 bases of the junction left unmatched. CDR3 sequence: CSAGGEGQPQHF. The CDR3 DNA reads TGCAGCGCAGGGGGAGAGGGTCAGCCCCAGCATTTT.

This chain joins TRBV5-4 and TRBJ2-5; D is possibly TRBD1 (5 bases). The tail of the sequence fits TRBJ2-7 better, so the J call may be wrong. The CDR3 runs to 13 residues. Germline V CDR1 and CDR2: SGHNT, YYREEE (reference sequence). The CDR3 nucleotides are TGTGCCAGCAGCAACAGGCGGTCCTACGAGCAGTACTTC. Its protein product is CASSNRRSYEQYF.

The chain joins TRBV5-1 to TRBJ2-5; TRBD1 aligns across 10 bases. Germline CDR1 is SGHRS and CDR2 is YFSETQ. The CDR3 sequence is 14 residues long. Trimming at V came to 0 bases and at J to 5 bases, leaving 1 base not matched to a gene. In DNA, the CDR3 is TGCGCCAGCAGCTTGGGGGGACAGGGGGAGACCCAGTACTTC. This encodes CASSLGGQGETQYF.

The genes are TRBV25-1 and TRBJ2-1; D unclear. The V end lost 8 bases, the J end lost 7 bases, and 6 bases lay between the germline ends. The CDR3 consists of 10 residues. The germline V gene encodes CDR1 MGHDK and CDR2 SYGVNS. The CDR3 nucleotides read TGTGCCAGCTCTCAGAATGAGCAGTTCTTC. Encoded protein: CASSQNEQFF.

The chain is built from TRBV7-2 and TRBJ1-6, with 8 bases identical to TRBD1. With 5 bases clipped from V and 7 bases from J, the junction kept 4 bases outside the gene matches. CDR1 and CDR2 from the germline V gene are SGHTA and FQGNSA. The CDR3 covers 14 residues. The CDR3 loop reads CASSPQGANSPLHF. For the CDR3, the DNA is TGTGCCAGCAGCCCCCAGGGGGCGAATTCACCCCTCCACTTT.

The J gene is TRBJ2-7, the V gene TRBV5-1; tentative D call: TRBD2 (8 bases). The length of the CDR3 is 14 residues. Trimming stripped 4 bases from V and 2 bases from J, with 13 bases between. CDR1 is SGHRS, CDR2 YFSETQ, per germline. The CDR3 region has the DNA TGCGCCAGCAGCCGGGAGGGACAGACCTACGAGCAGTACTTC. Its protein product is CASSREGQTYEQYF. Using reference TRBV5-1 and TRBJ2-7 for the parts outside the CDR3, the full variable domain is KAGVTQTPRYLIKTRGQQVTLSCSPISGHRSVSWYQQTPGQGLQFLFEYFSETQRNKGNFPGRFSGRQFSNSRSEMNVSTLELGDSALYLCASSREGQTYEQYFGPGTRLTVT.

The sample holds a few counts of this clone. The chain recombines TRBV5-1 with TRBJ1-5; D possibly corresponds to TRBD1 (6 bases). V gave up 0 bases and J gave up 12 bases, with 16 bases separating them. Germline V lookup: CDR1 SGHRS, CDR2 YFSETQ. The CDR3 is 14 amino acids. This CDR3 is CASSLDPGGGGQHF. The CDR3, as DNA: TGCGCCAGCAGCTTGGACCCGGGAGGGGGGGGCCAGCATTTT.

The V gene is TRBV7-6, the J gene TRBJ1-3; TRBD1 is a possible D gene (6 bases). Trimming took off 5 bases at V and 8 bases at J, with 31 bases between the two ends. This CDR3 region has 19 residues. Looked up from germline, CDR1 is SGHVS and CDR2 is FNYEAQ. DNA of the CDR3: TGTGCCAGCAGCCCATTTACACCGACGGGACAAATGGGAGTTCACACCATATATTTT. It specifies CASSPFTPTGQMGVHTIYF. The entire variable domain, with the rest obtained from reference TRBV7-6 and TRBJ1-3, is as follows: GAGVSQSPRYKVTKRGQDVALRCDPISGHVSLYWYRQALGQGPEFLTYFNYEAQQDKSGLPNDRFSAERPEGSISTLTIQRTEQRDSAMYRCASSPFTPTGQMGVHTIYFGEGSWLTVV.